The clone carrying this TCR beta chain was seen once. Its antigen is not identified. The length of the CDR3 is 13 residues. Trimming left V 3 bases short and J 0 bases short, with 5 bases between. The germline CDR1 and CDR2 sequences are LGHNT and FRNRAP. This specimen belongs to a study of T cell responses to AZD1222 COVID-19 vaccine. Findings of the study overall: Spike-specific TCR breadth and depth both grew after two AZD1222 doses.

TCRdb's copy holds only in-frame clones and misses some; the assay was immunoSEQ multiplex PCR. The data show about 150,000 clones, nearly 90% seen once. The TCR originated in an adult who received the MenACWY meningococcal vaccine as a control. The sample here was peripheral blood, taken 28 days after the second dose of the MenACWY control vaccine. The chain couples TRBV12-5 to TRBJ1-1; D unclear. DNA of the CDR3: TGTGCTAGTGGTTTAGAGATGAACACTGAAGCTTTCTTT. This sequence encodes CASGLEMNTEAFF.